Following are 10 T cell receptor beta chains from one sample sequenced in a study of CD8 T cells in Susac syndrome (dated by TCRdb to about 2019). Libraries came from the immunoSEQ multiplex PCR assay. RNA was extracted using the RNeasy kit, and roughly 0.45 to 1 microgram was reverse transcribed with random hexamers. TCRdb trimmed public reads at Q25 via fastp, called clones via MiXCR and kept in-frame beta chains. Under each unique CDR3 protein, matching rows form one entry showing the most common genes and DNA. This sample has about 120,000 distinct CDR3 sequences in its table, and roughly 94% of those were observed once. The ten largest make up about 0.28% of the sample. The sequencing sample was made of CD8+ T cells from PBMCs. The receptor source for this set is a human donor with Susac syndrome.

The J gene is TRBJ1-2, the V gene TRBV9; D remains ambiguous. CDR3 size: 15 residues. Per germline, CDR1 SGDLS and CDR2 YYNGEE. V lost 0 bases, J lost 4 bases, and 13 bases lay in between. The CDR3 protein is CASSVGFEEVYGYTF. The DNA for the CDR3 is TGTGCCAGCAGCGTAGGATTCGAGGAAGTCTATGGCTACACCTTC.

The rearrangement joins TRBV2 to TRBJ2-2, with D tentatively TRBD1 or TRBD2 (5 bases each). The CDR3 sequence is 16 residues long. V dropped 1 base and J dropped 4 bases, with 13 bases sitting between them. Per germline, CDR1 SNHLY and CDR2 FYNNEI. In nucleotides, the CDR3 is TGTGCCAGCAGTGAAGATCCGGCAGGGAGCACCGGGGAGCTGTTTTTT. It encodes CASSEDPAGSTGELFF.

V usage is TRBV20-1 and J usage is TRBJ2-7, with TRBD1 matching 7 bases. The CDR3 covers 12 residues. V lost 6 bases and J lost 3; bases outside the gene matches: 5. Per germline, CDR1 DFQATT and CDR2 SNEGSKA (reference sequence). Written as DNA, the CDR3 is TGCAGTGCCCAAGGGACAGACTACGAGCAGTACTTC. Translated, it gives CSAQGTDYEQYF.

The chain has TRBV29-1 and TRBJ2-3, with D unclear. V lost 0 bases and J 2 bases, leaving 9 bases between the germline ends. The CDR3 length is 14 residues. Germline assignment: CDR1 SQVTM and CDR2 ANQGSEA. CDR3 region: CSVEDPHHTDTQYF. Written as DNA, the CDR3 is TGCAGCGTTGAAGACCCGCACCACACAGATACGCAGTATTTT.

This chain uses TRBV15 with TRBJ2-7, with D possibly TRBD2 on 5 matching bases. CDR3 length: 13 residues. V shed 3 bases and J shed 2 bases, with 8 bases lying between them. CDR1 LNHNV and CDR2 YYDKDF come from the germline V gene (reference sequence). The CDR3 is CATSSKGAYEQYF. The CDR3 coding sequence is TGTGCCACCAGCAGTAAGGGAGCCTACGAGCAGTACTTC. Combining the CDR3 with reference TRBV15 and TRBJ2-7 gives the whole variable domain DAMVIQNPRYQVTQFGKPVTLSCSQTLNHNVMYWYQQKSSQAPKLLFHYYDKDFNNEADTPDNFQSRRPNTSFCFLDIRSPGLGDTAMYLCATSSKGAYEQYFGPGTRLTVT.

The V call is TRBV9, the J call TRBJ1-5, with D hard to call. The CDR3 is made up of 14 amino acids. Germline-derived CDR1 and CDR2 are SGDLS and YYNGEE. The V gene lost 0 bases and the J gene lost 0 bases, with 4 bases spanning the gap. CDR3 bases: TGTGCCAGCAGCGTAGGGGATAGCAATCAGCCCCAGCATTTT. It is translated as CASSVGDSNQPQHF.

This sequence joins TRBV27 and TRBJ2-3; TRBD2 matches at 12 bases. The CDR3 length is 16 residues. With V trimmed by 4 bases and J by 9 bases, 11 bases remained unmatched. Per germline, CDR1 MNHEY and CDR2 SMNVEV (reference sequence). The CDR3: CASSSQSSGGAGTQYF. CDR3 sequence (DNA): TGTGCCAGCAGTTCTCAGTCTAGCGGGGGGGCCGGGACGCAGTATTTT.

The rearrangement joins TRBV3-1 to TRBJ2-5; D could derive from TRBD1 or TRBD2 (5 bases each). The CDR3 contains 16 residues. V dropped 1 base and J dropped 1 base, with 13 bases sitting between them. Looked up from germline, CDR1 is LGHDT and CDR2 is YNNKEL (reference sequence). CDR3 coding DNA: TGTGCCAGCAGCCAAGTGGGTGGGGGACGCCAAGAGACCCAGTACTTC. Protein: CASSQVGGGRQETQYF.

This chain uses TRBV14 with TRBJ1-5; D remains ambiguous. Per germline, CDR1 SGHDN and CDR2 FVKESK. The V gene lost 2 bases and the J gene lost 1 base, with 6 bases spanning the gap. The length of the CDR3 is 14 residues. The CDR3 DNA is TGTGCCAGCAGCCAATATGGCAGCAATCAGCCCCAGCATTTT. Its protein product is CASSQYGSNQPQHF.

The chain employs TRBV7-9 and TRBJ1-1; D call uncertain. CDR3 length equals 11 residues. CDR1 is SEHNR and CDR2 is FQNEAQ in the germline V gene (reference sequence). V was cut by 4 bases and J by 2 bases, with 2 bases left in between. In DNA, the CDR3 is TGTGCCAGCAGCTCTAACACTGAAGCTTTCTTT. Encoded protein: CASSSNTEAFF.